This T cell receptor (beta chain) was observed in a study of CD8 T cells in Susac syndrome. Whole-study findings and limits: In its TCR sequencing and HLA analysis, the study acknowledged that the number of individuals was relatively small.

The sequenced target, TCR beta, came from blood CD8+ and CD4+ T cells. Negative isolation yielded CD8+ and CD4+ T cells; FACS enriched TEMRA cells. A note on this clonotype: What it recognizes is unknown.

After extraction with the RNeasy kit, 0.5 to 1 ug of the RNA was reverse transcribed using random hexamers. TCRdb re-called the immunoSEQ multiplex PCR reads through MiXCR, storing one row per CDR3 protein. The sample has some 300,000 distinct CDR3 sequences, approximately 85% seen once. The CDR3 has 13 residues. V dropped 8 bases and J dropped 1 base, with 12 bases sitting between them. From germline, CDR1 is MGHDK and CDR2 SYGVNS. The chain recombines TRBV25-1 with TRBJ2-7; D tentatively reads TRBD1 or TRBD2 (5 bases each). The material sequenced was CD8+ T cells from PBMCs. The sequence was obtained from a human donor with multiple sclerosis. Written as DNA, the CDR3 is TGTGCCAGCGGGGACGAAAATTCCTACGAGCAGTACTTC. Its protein is CASGDENSYEQYF.